This T cell receptor (beta chain) was sequenced during a study of OX40 agonist ivuxolimab in advanced cancers. Study outcomes and limitations: Researchers did not establish what antigens the expanded peripheral T cells target.

Some clones are missing from TCRdb's copy, which holds only in-frame ones; the method was immunoSEQ multiplex PCR. Among 55,000 to 65,000 clones, 75% to 90% were seen once, and the ten largest hold 1.9%. Turning to this clone: Antigen: not known.

Autoimmune disease history or systemic immunosuppression was exclusionary. J was trimmed by 4 bases and V by 3 bases; bases with no gene match: 3. This CDR3 contains 15 residues. The germline V gene has CDR1 KGHSH and CDR2 LQKENI. V gene TRBV18 combines with J gene TRBJ2-1, with 10 bases identical to TRBD2. The input for sequencing was CD4+ or CD8+ T cells sorted from blood, taken in a trial of the OX40 agonist ivuxolimab. The receptor was derived from an adult with an advanced solid tumor such as melanoma, head and neck, liver or kidney cancer. In nucleotides, the CDR3 is TGTGCCAGCTCACCTGGACTAGCGGAGTACAATGAGCAGTTCTTC. Translating it yields CASSPGLAEYNEQFF.